In this sample, the clone carrying this T cell receptor (beta chain) turned up many times. The antigen remains undetermined. The data derive from a study of T cells in Graves' hyperthyroidism and ophthalmopathy. TCR beta CDR3 regions were amplified from RNA transcripts. The TCR CDR3 was amplified in a first-round RT-PCR using the HTBI primer set. MiXCR, run by TCRdb on the multiplex PCR reads, gives a single entry per CDR3 protein. The repertoire holds 450,000 to 650,000 distinct CDR3 sequences, with 14% as singletons. This CDR3 has 16 residues. V was pared by 3 bases and J by 8 bases, with 20 bases between. Per germline, CDR1 LGHDT and CDR2 YNNKEL (reference sequence). Study observations and caveats: Most thyroid clonotypes expanded above 0.001 appeared in blood too.

The TCR was taken from a woman between 18 and 29 years old with Graves' ophthalmopathy. The sequencing input was blood. The rearrangement joins TRBV3-1 to TRBJ2-1; a possible D gene is TRBD2 (5 bases). CDR3 protein: CASSHPAASNRDEQFF. In nucleotides, the CDR3 is TGTGCCAGCAGCCACCCAGCGGCCTCCAACCGAGATGAGCAGTTCTTC.